The 22 T cell receptor beta chains reported below all come from one sample, sequenced in a study of T cell responses to AZD1222 COVID-19 vaccine. The data were produced by immunoSEQ multiplex PCR, yet TCRdb's version contains in-frame clones alone and is incomplete. The sample holds under 200,000 clones, about 90% seen once. The sample was peripheral blood, taken on day 0 of AZD1222 vaccination. The receptor set was obtained from an adult in good health.

The V gene is TRBV28, the J gene TRBJ1-5; D is perhaps TRBD1 (5 bases). Germline CDR1 reads MDHEN; CDR2 reads SYDVKM. V dropped 2 bases and J dropped 3 bases, with 8 bases sitting between them. There are 14 residues in the CDR3. As DNA, the CDR3 is TGTGCCAGCAGTTTAAGGGGACCCAATCAGCCCCAGCATTTT. Residues: CASSLRGPNQPQHF.

The gene calls are TRBV4-3 and TRBJ1-4; TRBD1 might be the D (5 bases). Germline V gene sequence: CDR1 LGHNA, CDR2 YSLEER. V dropped 7 bases and J dropped 8 bases, with 17 bases sitting between them. This CDR3 has 14 residues. This CDR3 is CASNEIRGREKLFF. The CDR3 region has the DNA TGCGCCAGCAACGAGATACGGGGCAGGGAAAAACTGTTTTTT.

The chain uses TRBV19 and TRBJ2-2; unclear D gene. The V gene's germline CDR1 is LNHDA and CDR2 SQIVND (reference sequence). The ends were cut back, 4 bases at V and 1 base at J, with 10 bases in the middle. This CDR3 spans 15 amino acids. As DNA, the CDR3 is TGTGCCAGTAGTAAAAAAGGACGGAACACCGGGGAGCTGTTTTTT. It yields the protein CASSKKGRNTGELFF.

The table lists this clone with a count of one. The chain has TRBV5-1 and TRBJ2-1; 9 bases line up with TRBD2. CDR1 is SGHRS, CDR2 YFSETQ, per germline. Germline trimming cut 0 bases from V and 6 bases from J; bases unmatched to any gene: 7. This CDR3 has 16 amino acids. The chain's CDR3 is CASSLVLGLAINEQFF. In nucleotides, the CDR3 is TGCGCCAGCAGCTTGGTGTTGGGACTAGCAATCAATGAGCAGTTCTTC.

The chain recombines TRBV5-6 with TRBJ2-1; D remains ambiguous. The length of the CDR3 is 14 residues. CDR1 SGHDT and CDR2 YYEEEE come from the germline V gene. Trimming pared 4 bases from V and 8 bases from J, leaving 16 bases between. CDR3: CASSHLRRLDEQFF. The CDR3 DNA reads TGTGCCAGCAGCCACCTCCGCCGCTTGGATGAGCAGTTCTTC.

This clone was seen only once. The genes are TRBV3-1 (or the pseudogene TRBV3-2) and TRBJ1-5, with D unresolved. Germline V gene sequence: CDR1 LGHDT, CDR2 YNNKEL (reference sequence). V was cut by 0 bases and J by 7 bases, with 13 bases left in between. This CDR3 spans 15 amino acids. The CDR3 spells CASSQERELGQPQHF. In DNA, the CDR3 is TGTGCCAGCAGCCAAGAGAGGGAACTAGGGCAGCCCCAGCATTTT.

This sequence joins TRBV10-3 and TRBJ2-7; 11 bases are a match to TRBD1. With 11 bases clipped from V and 3 bases from J, the junction kept 3 bases outside the gene matches. This CDR3 is 12 amino acids long. Per the germline V gene, CDR1 is ENHRY and CDR2 is SYGVKD. The CDR3 sequence: CALGTGGYEQYF. CDR3 DNA sequence: TGTGCCTTAGGGACAGGGGGCTACGAGCAGTACTTC.

The genes are TRBV30 and TRBJ1-1, with a weak D call TRBD1 (6 bases). This CDR3 spans 13 amino acids. V lost 2 bases, J lost 1 base, and 8 bases lay in between. Germline V gene lookup returns CDR1 GTSNPN and CDR2 SVGIG (reference sequence). Written as DNA, the CDR3 is TGTGCCTGGAGTCGACAGGAGAACACTGAAGCTTTCTTT. Protein product: CAWSRQENTEAFF.

The V and J genes are TRBV11-3 and TRBJ2-2; D remains ambiguous. There are 19 residues in the CDR3. Germline CDR1 SGHNT, CDR2 YENEEA. Trimming took off 2 bases at V and 2 bases at J, with 21 bases between the two ends. CDR3: CASSLSLPPYQKNTGELFF. The CDR3 bases are TGTGCCAGCAGCTTATCCCTACCTCCCTATCAGAAAAACACCGGGGAGCTGTTTTTT.

The chain couples TRBV7-8 to TRBJ1-6; D is ambiguous. The V end lost 4 bases, the J end lost 7 bases, and 20 bases lay between the germline ends. The germline V gene has CDR1 SGHVS and CDR2 FQNEAQ. The CDR3 totals 17 residues. The CDR3 loop is CASSSKGSTLSNSPLHF. CDR3 DNA sequence: TGTGCCAGCAGCTCGAAAGGGTCTACCCTCTCAAATTCACCCCTCCACTTT.

The chain uses TRBV6-2 or TRBV6-3 and TRBJ1-5; the D is unclear. Trimming cost V 3 bases and J 3 bases, with 6 bases left between them. The CDR3 runs 13 residues. Looked up from germline, CDR1 is MNHEY and CDR2 is SVGEGT. The CDR3 region has the DNA TGTGCCAGCAGTTATGGGTCCAATCAGCCCCAGCATTTT. It encodes CASSYGSNQPQHF.

This rearrangement joins TRBV7-3 to TRBJ2-7; D possibly corresponds to TRBD2 (6 bases). Germline V gene lookup returns CDR1 SGHTA and CDR2 FQGTGA. The germline V and J ends were trimmed by 4 bases and 2 bases, with 15 bases remaining between them. The CDR3 runs 15 residues. The CDR3 region is CASSSSGGEAYEQYF. The CDR3 DNA reads as TGTGCCAGCAGCTCTTCGGGTGGGGAGGCCTACGAGCAGTACTTC.

The chain recombines TRBV10-2 with TRBJ2-1; TRBD2 aligns across 7 bases. Germline lookup yields CDR1 WSHSY and CDR2 SAAADI. There are 16 residues in the CDR3. Losses at the gene ends were 7 bases for V and 3 bases for J; bases not matched to a gene: 12. The chain's CDR3 is CASTSGRQKDYNEQFF. The CDR3 DNA sequence: TGCGCCAGCACTAGCGGACGACAAAAAGACTACAATGAGCAGTTCTTC.

In its sample, this clone was seen a few times. The rearrangement links TRBV10-3 to TRBJ1-1; D is perhaps TRBD1 (5 bases). Germline CDR1 ENHRY, CDR2 SYGVKD. With 8 bases removed from V and 5 bases from J, the gap between germline ends came to 15 bases. The CDR3 extends over 13 amino acids. The CDR3 nucleotides read TGTGCCATCCGGGTGGGGGGGGAGACTGAAGCTTTCTTT. Its translation: CAIRVGGETEAFF.

The rearrangement joins TRBV5-6 to TRBJ1-1, with 7 bases aligning to TRBD1. This CDR3 comprises 14 residues. Germline lookup yields CDR1 SGHDT and CDR2 YYEEEE. V gave up 2 bases and J gave up 1 base; unmatched junction bases: 2. The CDR3 spells CASSLWDRNTEAFF. DNA of the CDR3: TGTGCCAGCAGCTTATGGGACAGGAACACTGAAGCTTTCTTT.

The V call is TRBV6-6, the J call TRBJ1-6; unclear D gene. Germline assignment: CDR1 MNHNY and CDR2 SVGAGI (reference sequence). Deletions cut 5 bases from V and 11 bases from J, with 13 bases between. The CDR3 consists of 13 residues. CDR3 DNA sequence: TGTGCCAGCAGTCCCCCCGAAAGCACACCCCTCCACTTT. Translated: CASSPPESTPLHF.

J is TRBJ1-5 and V is TRBV15; 7 nucleotides line up with TRBD1. The CDR3 contains 18 residues. Germline trimming cut 0 bases from V and 4 bases from J; bases unmatched to any gene: 12. CDR1 is LNHNV and CDR2 is YYDKDF in the germline V gene (reference sequence). The CDR3 nucleotides are TGTGCCACCAGCAGAGAAATCAGAACAGGGGTATCAAATCAGCCCCAGCATTTT. It specifies CATSREIRTGVSNQPQHF.

The chain has TRBV15 and TRBJ1-5, with unresolved D. Trimming pared 5 bases from V and 0 bases from J, leaving 8 bases between. The CDR3 has 14 amino acids. Germline loops: CDR1 LNHNV, CDR2 YYDKDF (reference sequence). The CDR3 DNA is TGTGCCACCAGCGAAGACACTAGCAATCAGCCCCAGCATTTT. Amino acid sequence: CATSEDTSNQPQHF.

The rearrangement joins TRBV6-2 or TRBV6-3 to TRBJ2-7, with 9 nucleotides matching TRBD1. There are 15 residues in the CDR3. The germline gives CDR1 MNHEY, CDR2 SVGEGT. V lost 5 bases to trimming and J lost 4 bases; unmatched junction nucleotides: 9. This CDR3 is CASSPTTGGTYEQYF. CDR3 nucleotides: TGTGCCAGCAGTCCCACGACAGGGGGTACATACGAGCAGTACTTC.

The chain recombines TRBV5-4 with TRBJ1-1, with TRBD1 identical over 10 bases. The ends lost 4 bases at V and 0 bases at J; junction bases unmatched: 3. The germline gives CDR1 SGHNT, CDR2 YYREEE (reference sequence). The CDR3 is made up of 15 amino acids. The DNA of the CDR3 is TGTGCCAGCAGCGGGACAGGGGCCTTGAACACTGAAGCTTTCTTT. Translating it yields CASSGTGALNTEAFF.

The chain combines TRBV6-5 with TRBJ1-2, with D maybe TRBD1 (6 bases). Per germline, CDR1 MNHEY and CDR2 SVGAGI. V shed 5 bases and J shed 10 bases, with 20 bases lying between them. CDR3 length equals 14 residues. The CDR3 nucleotides are TGTGCCAGCAGTAGGTCTGAGGGGGGGCGCATCTACACCTTC. Translating gives CASSRSEGGRIYTF.

The rearrangement links TRBV28 to TRBJ1-4; D is unclear. Trimming pared 6 bases from V and 8 bases from J, leaving 16 bases between. The CDR3 spans 14 residues. Germline V gene lookup returns CDR1 MDHEN and CDR2 SYDVKM. The CDR3, as DNA: TGTGCCAGCAGCCCTGAGACGGGAGGGGAAAAACTGTTTTTT. This encodes CASSPETGGEKLFF.